This T cell receptor beta chain came from a study of T cells after yellow fever vaccination (dated by TCRdb to between 2018 and 2021). For the wider study: Libraries from fractions with low cell numbers were prepared with the SMART-Seq v4 Ultra Low Input RNA kit. The cohort comprised two healthy male donors, one aged 18 to 30 and one aged 30 to 39 years. To follow T-cell clones before and after both primary and booster YFV17D yellow fever vaccination, bulk TCR alpha and beta repertoires underwent longitudinal sequencing. Blood was collected at multiple timepoints before and after primary and secondary immunization, and bulk PBMC replicates and cell subsets were isolated.

The treatment or condition label, as the study defines it: live attenuated yellow fever vaccine strain. At each blood-draw timepoint, two biological replicates of bulk PBMCs were collected. A standard Ficoll-Paque protocol was used to isolate PBMCs from peripheral blood. RNA was extracted with TriZol from bulk PBMCs, CD4 and CD8 fractions, and dextramer-positive and dextramer-negative fractions. TCR cDNA was synthesized by 5'RACE template switching, through which a universal primer site and unique molecular identifiers were introduced. Priming of cDNA synthesis was performed from both the TCR alpha and TCR beta constant segments. Two PCR steps were used to amplify libraries, with sample barcodes and sequencing adapters being added in the second step. Sequencing of the libraries was done on either Illumina HiSeq 2500 (2x100 bp) or NovaSeq (2x150 bp). The study's own analysis went as follows. Reads were demultiplexed and collapsed into UMI consensus sequences with MIGEC, and V(D)J alignment was performed with MiXCR. Clonotypes responding to the vaccine were identified with edgeR on replicate PBMC samples, with the criteria of FDR below 0.01 and a log2 fold change above 5 up to day 15. Each bulk clonotype received a CD4 or CD8 identity based on whether the sequenced CD4 or CD8 repertoire contained that clonotype at higher abundance. The public reads were reprocessed in TCRdb via fastp at Q25 and MiXCR, keeping in-frame beta chains. Identical CDR3 proteins give one entry, which carries the most common genes and DNA. The V and J calls come from TCRdb's annotation, not from the publication. The sample table holds a few hundred thousand distinct CDR3 sequences, of which about 6.2% were seen once. Jointly, the top ten make up 15% of the sample.

Points the paper makes about the study in general: After the booster, most of the clones that had expanded following primary vaccination were detected again (roughly 97% of CD4 and around 88% of CD8), which suggests that memory was broadly maintained. A small share of clonotypes was detected in both CD4 and CD8 compartments, with the overlap likely arising from convergent recombination. The secondary T-cell response was weaker than the primary response but faster, peaking on day 5 instead of day 15. Because only a couple of donors were included in the study, the extent to which the findings can be generalized is limited. Computational filtering was needed because FACS-sorted repertoires could contain abundant contaminating clonotypes from the bulk population.

CDR1 and CDR2 (LGHNA, YNFKEQ) derive from the germline V gene. The CDR3 covers 15 residues, taking in both the cysteine and the phenylalanine. Only the CDR3 region is kept as DNA, spanning 45 bases read in frame from base 1. Here V drops 1 base and J drops 3 bases, and the junction holds 4 bases not matched to any gene. This clonotype appeared a few times. This receptor's antigen is unknown. The record has no base qualities; no much larger clone is one base away. The V and J genes are TRBV4-2 and TRBJ2-7, with TRBD1 identical over 9 junction bases. This sequence was found in a man aged 25 to 40 who received the YFV17D yellow fever vaccine. The sample here was PBMCs, taken 5 days after the yellow fever booster vaccination. The CDR3 is CASSQGDRVGYEQYF. The nucleotide sequence reads TGTGCCAGCAGCCAAGGGGACAGGGTGGGCTACGAGCAGTACTTC.